These T cell receptor beta chains were read from a single sample in a study of naive and memory T cell subsets. TCRdb re-called the UMI-ligation and nested PCR reads with MiXCR, one entry per CDR3 protein. The repertoire holds more than 100,000 distinct CDR3 sequences, with 36% as singletons. Input material: central memory CD4+ T cells from blood. Receptors were obtained from a human donor in good health. Both conserved end residues are part of each CDR3. The D gene is left open where the match is weak. Where a row states a size, it is once, few, many or the class of an expanded clone; other rows omit it.

D | size | J | V | CDR3 | DNA
- | - | TRBJ1-1 | TRBV7-2 | CASSFQGTLTEAFF | TGTGCCAGCAGCTTTCAGGGTACCCTGACTGAAGCTTTCTTT
- | few | TRBJ2-3 | TRBV14 | CASSQVPDTQYF | TGTGCCAGCAGCCAAGTTCCAGATACGCAGTATTTT
TRBD2 | few | TRBJ2-5 | TRBV20-1 | CSARVGVLTSAETQYF | TGCAGTGCTAGAGTTGGGGTACTAACTAGCGCAGAGACCCAGTACTTC
- | - | TRBJ2-1 | TRBV5-1 | CASSFRGDDNEQFF | TGCGCCAGCAGCTTTAGAGGGGACGACAATGAGCAGTTCTTC
- | - | TRBJ2-5 | TRBV14 | CASSQELRTFTKLETQYF | TGTGCCAGCAGCCAAGAGCTCCGGACTTTTACCAAGTTGGAGACCCAGTACTTC
- | - | TRBJ2-1 | TRBV5-1 | CASSLSTAAGEQFF | TGCGCCAGCAGCTTGTCAACTGCGGCGGGTGAGCAGTTCTTC
TRBD2 | few | TRBJ2-1 | TRBV11-2 | CASSHSGRKLYEQFF | TGTGCCAGCAGCCATAGCGGGAGAAAACTGTATGAGCAGTTCTTC
TRBD2 | - | TRBJ2-7 | TRBV28 | CASSYGTSGTYEQYF | TGTGCCAGCAGTTACGGGACTAGCGGAACCTACGAGCAGTACTTC
- | few | TRBJ1-4 | TRBV6-5 | CASRRGLAGDEKLFF | TGTGCCAGCAGGCGAGGACTAGCGGGAGATGAAAAACTGTTTTTT
- | - | TRBJ1-2 | TRBV6-5 | CASSTTVNYGYTF | TGTGCCAGCAGCACTACAGTGAACTATGGCTACACCTTC
- | - | TRBJ2-6 | TRBV7-2 | CASSSDGSGANVLTF | TGTGCCAGCAGCTCAGATGGCTCTGGGGCCAACGTCCTGACTTTC
- | - | TRBJ2-7 | TRBV30 | CAWKSTGVYEQYF | TGTGCCTGGAAAAGTACGGGGGTCTACGAGCAGTACTTC
TRBD1 | - | TRBJ1-5 | TRBV19 | CASSILYRGLNQPQHF | TGTGCCAGTAGTATCCTCTACAGGGGGTTAAATCAGCCCCAGCATTTT
TRBD1 | - | TRBJ1-1 | TRBV2 | CASSESSGGTEAFF | TGTGCCAGCAGTGAGTCGTCAGGGGGGACTGAAGCTTTCTTT
- | few | TRBJ1-1 | TRBV5-1 | CASSREGDLIFTEAFF | TGCGCCAGCAGCAGAGAAGGGGACCTTATTTTCACTGAAGCTTTCTTT
- | few | TRBJ2-7 | TRBV12-2 | CASRLETRPGQWVAMRLGEQYF | TGTGCAAGTCGCTTAGAGACCCGGCCGGGACAGTGGGTTGCCATGCGGCTCGGGGAGCAGTACTTC
- | - | TRBJ2-5 | TRBV19 | CASSMRSTQETQYF | TGTGCCAGTAGTATGCGGTCCACCCAAGAGACCCAGTACTTC
- | few | TRBJ2-3 | TRBV19 | CASSIVKGSADTQYF | TGTGCCAGTAGTATAGTCAAGGGATCGGCAGATACGCAGTATTTT
- | few | TRBJ2-1 | TRBV5-6 | CASSFTRARAYNEQFF | TGTGCCAGCAGCTTCACCCGAGCCAGGGCCTACAATGAGCAGTTCTTC
TRBD1 | - | TRBJ1-5 | TRBV28 | CASTDRANQPQHF | TGTGCCAGCACCGACAGGGCCAATCAGCCCCAGCATTTT
- | - | TRBJ2-7 | TRBV4-2 | CASSQIRSTGDEQYF | TGTGCCAGCAGCCAAATTCGATCAACAGGAGACGAGCAGTACTTC
- | - | TRBJ1-2 | TRBV29-1 | CSVENPLAGGYTF | TGCAGCGTTGAAAACCCTTTGGCAGGTGGCTACACCTTC
- | - | TRBJ2-2 | TRBV7-3 | CASSLSITGELFF | TGTGCCAGCAGCTTGTCGATCACCGGGGAGCTGTTTTTT
TRBD2 | - | TRBJ2-1 | TRBV19 | CASRASGRAPLQFF | TGTGCCAGTAGGGCTAGCGGGAGGGCCCCCCTGCAGTTCTTC
- | few | TRBJ2-5 | TRBV20-1 | CSARKGTGETQYF | TGCAGTGCTAGAAAAGGGACTGGAGAGACCCAGTACTTC
- | - | TRBJ1-2 | TRBV11-2 | CASSLSRWDYGYTF | TGTGCCAGCAGCTTATCAAGGTGGGACTATGGCTACACCTTC
- | once | TRBJ2-7 | TRBV14 | CASSQGLSHYEQYF | TGTGCCAGCAGCCAAGGGCTTTCGCACTACGAGCAGTACTTC
- | few | TRBJ2-7 | TRBV28 | CASSLTHYEQYF | TGTGCCAGCAGTTTGACCCACTACGAGCAGTACTTC
- | many | TRBJ1-4 | TRBV28 | CASSRDVTNEKLFF | TGTGCCAGCAGCCGGGACGTTACTAATGAAAAACTGTTTTTT
TRBD2 | - | TRBJ2-1 | TRBV6-2/TRBV6-3 | CASRTSGGSSYNEQFF | TGTGCCAGCAGGACTAGCGGGGGAAGCTCCTACAATGAGCAGTTCTTC
TRBD1 | few | TRBJ1-1 | TRBV18 | CASSVRDRDTEAFF | TGTGCCAGCTCCGTCCGGGACAGGGATACTGAAGCTTTCTTT
- | - | TRBJ2-6 | TRBV29-1 | CSVGDSGANVLTF | TGCAGCGTTGGTGACTCTGGGGCCAACGTCCTGACTTTC
- | - | TRBJ2-7 | TRBV20-1 | CSARKGTSTRGEQYF | TGCAGTGCTAGAAAAGGGACTTCAACGAGGGGAGAGCAGTACTTC
- | many | TRBJ1-5 | TRBV20-1 | CSAAKGAGSNQPQHF | TGCAGTGCTGCGAAAGGGGCTGGTAGCAATCAGCCCCAGCATTTT
TRBD1 | - | TRBJ2-2 | TRBV11-2 | CASSGTGAKAGELFF | TGTGCCAGCAGCGGTACAGGGGCGAAGGCCGGGGAGCTGTTTTTT
- | - | TRBJ2-7 | TRBV27 | CASSSLGRSSYEQYF | TGTGCCAGCAGTTCCCTAGGACGGAGCTCCTACGAGCAGTACTTC
TRBD2 | - | TRBJ2-1 | TRBV6-6 | CASRAGGEFNEQFF | TGTGCCAGCCGAGCGGGAGGGGAGTTCAATGAGCAGTTCTTC
TRBD1 | many | TRBJ2-1 | TRBV28 | CASIGWTGGLGEQFF | TGTGCCAGCATTGGCTGGACAGGGGGCTTGGGTGAGCAGTTCTTC
TRBD2 | - | TRBJ2-6 | TRBV10-2 | CASSWGGTGANVLTF | TGCGCCAGCTCTTGGGGGGGTACCGGGGCCAACGTCCTGACTTTC
- | few | TRBJ2-1 | TRBV7-3 | CASSLGVGRENEQFF | TGTGCCAGCAGCTTAGGTGTAGGACGAGAGAATGAGCAGTTCTTC
- | medium-sized | TRBJ2-1 | TRBV28 | CASSTRNRYNEQFF | TGTGCCAGCAGCACCCGAAACCGGTACAATGAGCAGTTCTTC
TRBD1 | - | TRBJ1-1 | TRBV14 | CASSPYRGGTEAFF | TGTGCCAGCAGCCCGTACAGGGGAGGCACTGAAGCTTTCTTT
TRBD2 | - | TRBJ2-3 | TRBV20-1 | CSASKPSGRGEDTQYF | TGCAGTGCTAGTAAGCCTAGCGGGAGAGGTGAAGATACGCAGTATTTT
TRBD1 | - | TRBJ2-1 | TRBV5-6 | CASRGPGSSYNEQFF | TGTGCCTCGAGGGGGCCAGGGAGCTCCTACAATGAGCAGTTCTTC
- | - | TRBJ1-2 | TRBV7-2 | CASSSPGQFWGYTF | TGTGCCAGCAGCTCCCCTGGTCAGTTCTGGGGCTACACCTTC